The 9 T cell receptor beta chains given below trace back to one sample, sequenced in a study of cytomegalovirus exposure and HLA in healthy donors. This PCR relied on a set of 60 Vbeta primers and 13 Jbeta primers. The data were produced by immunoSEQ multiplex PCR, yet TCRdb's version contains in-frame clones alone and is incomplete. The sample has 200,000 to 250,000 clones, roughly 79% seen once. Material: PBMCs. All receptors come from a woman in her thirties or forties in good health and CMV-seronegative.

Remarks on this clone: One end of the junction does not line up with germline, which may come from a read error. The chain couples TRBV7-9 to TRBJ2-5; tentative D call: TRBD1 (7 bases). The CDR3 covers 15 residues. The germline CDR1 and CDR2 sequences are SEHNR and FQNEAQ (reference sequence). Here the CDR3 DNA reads TGTGCCAGCAGCCTAGCGATGGGACAGAAAGAGACCCAGTACTTC. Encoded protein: CASSLAMGQKETQYF.

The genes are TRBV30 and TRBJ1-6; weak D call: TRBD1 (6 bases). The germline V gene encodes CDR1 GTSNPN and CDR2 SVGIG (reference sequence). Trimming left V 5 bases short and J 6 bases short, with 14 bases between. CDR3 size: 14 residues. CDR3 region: CAWARGALNSPLHF. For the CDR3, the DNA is TGTGCCTGGGCCAGGGGTGCCCTTAATTCACCCCTCCACTTT.

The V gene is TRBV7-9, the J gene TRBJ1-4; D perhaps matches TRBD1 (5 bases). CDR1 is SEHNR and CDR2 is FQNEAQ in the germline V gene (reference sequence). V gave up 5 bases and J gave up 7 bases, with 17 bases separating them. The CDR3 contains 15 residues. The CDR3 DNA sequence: TGTGCCAGCAGCCCGTCTGGAGGGGCGACTGAAAAACTGTTTTTT. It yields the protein CASSPSGGATEKLFF.

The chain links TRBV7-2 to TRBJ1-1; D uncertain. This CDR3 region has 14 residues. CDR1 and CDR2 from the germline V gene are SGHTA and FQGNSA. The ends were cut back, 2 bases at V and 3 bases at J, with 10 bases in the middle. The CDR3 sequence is CTSSLSGADTEAFF. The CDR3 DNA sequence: TGTACCAGCAGCTTATCAGGAGCGGACACTGAAGCTTTCTTT.

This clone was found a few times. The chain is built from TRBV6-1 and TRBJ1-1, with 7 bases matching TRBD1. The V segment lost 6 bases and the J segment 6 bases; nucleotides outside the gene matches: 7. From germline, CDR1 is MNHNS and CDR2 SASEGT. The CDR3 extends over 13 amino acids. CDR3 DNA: TGTGCCAGCAGGAAGGGGGCAGGGCCTGAAGCTTTCTTT. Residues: CASRKGAGPEAFF.

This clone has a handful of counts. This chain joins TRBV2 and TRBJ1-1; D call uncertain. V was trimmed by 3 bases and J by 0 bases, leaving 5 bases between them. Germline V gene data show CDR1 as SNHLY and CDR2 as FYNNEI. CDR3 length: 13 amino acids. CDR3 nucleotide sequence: TGTGCCAGCAGTGAGGAGATGAACACTGAAGCTTTCTTT. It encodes CASSEEMNTEAFF.

DNA for the CDR3: TGTGCCAGTACTCCTGGGACTAGCGGGACCTACGAGCAGTACTTC. Protein sequence: CASTPGTSGTYEQYF. The chain employs TRBV19 and TRBJ2-7, with TRBD2 matching 13 bases. The CDR3 runs 15 residues. From germline, CDR1 is LNHDA and CDR2 SQIVND (reference sequence). J gave up 2 bases and V 7 bases, and 5 bases lay outside the gene matches.

This chain's CDR3 is CSVELRDRGAGELFF. CDR3 DNA: TGCAGCGTTGAACTCCGGGACAGGGGAGCCGGGGAGCTGTTTTTT. V is TRBV29-1 and J is TRBJ2-2, with 10 positions matching TRBD1. The germline CDR1 and CDR2 sequences are SQVTM and ANQGSEA. The CDR3 length is 15 residues. The V and J ends lost 2 bases and 6 bases, in that order; junction bases with no gene match: 6.

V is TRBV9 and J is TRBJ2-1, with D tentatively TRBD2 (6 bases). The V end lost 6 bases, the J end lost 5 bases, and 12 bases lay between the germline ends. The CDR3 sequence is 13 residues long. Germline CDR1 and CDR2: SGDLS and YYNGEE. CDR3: CASTPGDHNEQFF. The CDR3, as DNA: TGTGCCAGCACCCCGGGGGATCACAATGAGCAGTTCTTC.